The next 10 T cell receptor beta chains were all read from a single sample in a study of shared clonotypes between healthy human individuals. TCRdb's copy holds only in-frame clones and misses some; the assay was immunoSEQ multiplex PCR. Found here are about 700,000 clones, 74% of them singletons; the top ten hold roughly 1.7%. The specimen was memory CD4+ T cells sorted from blood. Subset reported: CD45RA-negative fraction. The receptors were sampled from a woman aged 30 to 39 in good health.

The CDR3 protein is CASRTGSTGNTIYF. The DNA for the CDR3 is TGTGCCAGCAGGACAGGGTCCACGGGAAACACCATATATTTT. The V gene is TRBV28, the J gene TRBJ1-3; 7 bases align to TRBD1. Germline V gene lookup returns CDR1 MDHEN and CDR2 SYDVKM. V was clipped by 6 bases and J by 4 bases; unmatched bases: 6. CDR3 length: 14 residues.

The rearrangement uses TRBV19 and TRBJ2-1, with 7 positions matching TRBD2. Germline CDR1 is LNHDA and CDR2 is SQIVND (reference sequence). The CDR3 sequence is 17 residues long. Losses at the gene ends were 4 bases for V and 3 bases for J; bases not matched to a gene: 12. In DNA form, the CDR3 reads TGTGCCAGTAGTAAGCGGGATACCACGTGGGGCTACAATGAGCAGTTCTTC. This translates into CASSKRDTTWGYNEQFF. The full variable domain, its missing parts supplied by reference TRBV19 and TRBJ2-1, is DGGITQSPKYLFRKEGQNVTLSCEQNLNHDAMYWYRQDPGQGLRLIYYSQIVNDFQKGDIAEGYSVSREKKESFPLTVTSAQKNPTAFYLCASSKRDTTWGYNEQFFGPGTRLTVL.

This clone was counted a few times. At the DNA level, this CDR3 is encoded by other sequences in the same sample as well. The chain links TRBV5-1 to TRBJ2-6, with no clear D. The CDR3 length is 14 residues. V gave up 1 base and J gave up 2 bases, with 4 bases separating them. From germline, CDR1 is SGHRS and CDR2 YFSETQ. This CDR3 is CASSLTAGANVLTF. The CDR3 region has the DNA TGCGCCAGCAGCTTGACTGCTGGGGCCAACGTCCTGACTTTC.

This clone was detected a few times. The genes are TRBV9 and TRBJ2-6; D not resolved. The CDR3 contains 15 residues. The germline V gene encodes CDR1 SGDLS and CDR2 YYNGEE. The V end was cut by 0 bases, the J end by 1 base, with 5 bases between. The CDR3 nucleotides read TGTGCCAGCAGCGTAGTTCCATCTGGGGCCAACGTCCTGACTTTC. It encodes CASSVVPSGANVLTF.

The chain combines TRBV28 with TRBJ1-5, with a weak D call TRBD1 (6 bases). This CDR3 comprises 15 residues. Germline V gene sequence: CDR1 MDHEN, CDR2 SYDVKM. V was clipped by 4 bases and J by 4 bases, with 14 bases between them. CDR3 in DNA: TGTGCCAGCAGTTCGGGGCAGGGGAAAAATCAGCCCCAGCATTTT. This codes for CASSSGQGKNQPQHF.

The chain uses TRBV6-1 and TRBJ2-2; possibly TRBD1 or TRBD2 for D (5 bases each). The V gene's germline CDR1 is MNHNS and CDR2 SASEGT. This CDR3 contains 14 residues. Trimming took off 7 bases at V and 3 bases at J, with 12 bases between the two ends. The CDR3 DNA reads TGTGCCAGCACCCCGGGGACGGACACCGGGGAGCTGTTTTTT. Translation: CASTPGTDTGELFF.

The genes are TRBV13 and TRBJ2-2; perhaps TRBD1 as D (6 bases). Trimming stripped 8 bases from V and 8 bases from J, with 15 bases between. Germline lookup yields CDR1 PRHDT and CDR2 FYEKMQ (reference sequence). This CDR3 region has 13 residues. CDR3 protein: CASDGAGAGELFF. CDR3 DNA: TGTGCCAGCGACGGGGCAGGGGCTGGGGAGCTGTTTTTT.

The chain uses TRBV7-9 and TRBJ2-7; TRBD1 matches at 11 bases. Germline V gene lookup returns CDR1 SEHNR and CDR2 FQNEAQ (reference sequence). Trimming cost V 5 bases and J 4 bases; bases outside gene matches: 13. This CDR3 region has 17 residues. The CDR3 bases are TGTGCCAGCAGCCCGTCGAGTGGGACAGGGGGGACTTACGAGCAGTACTTC. Amino acids: CASSPSSGTGGTYEQYF.

This chain links TRBV5-1 with TRBJ2-1; D uncertain. The V gene's germline CDR1 is SGHRS and CDR2 YFSETQ. Trimming pared 1 base from V and 5 bases from J, leaving 7 bases between. CDR3 length: 13 amino acids. CDR3 protein: CASSLSLHNEQFF. CDR3 DNA: TGCGCCAGCAGCTTGTCCCTCCACAATGAGCAGTTCTTC.

The V and J genes are TRBV10-3 and TRBJ2-3, with D hard to call. V was pared by 0 bases and J by 2 bases, with 6 bases between. The germline V gene encodes CDR1 ENHRY and CDR2 SYGVKD. This CDR3 region has 14 residues. The CDR3 is CAISESDSTDTQYF. The CDR3 nucleotides read TGTGCCATCAGTGAGTCTGATTCCACAGATACGCAGTATTTT.